Presented here are 27 T cell receptor beta chains from one specimen sequenced in a study of blood T cell repertoires in COVID-19. Measured with immunoSEQ multiplex PCR; TCRdb has only the in-frame clones, and not every one. The sample gives 90,000 to 150,000 clones, approximately 90% of which show up once; about 20% is in the top ten. The sequenced material came from peripheral blood. The receptors were gathered from a human donor with acute or convalescent COVID-19. The donor label of this sample is uncertain.

V is TRBV5-1 and J is TRBJ1-1; D uncertain. Germline V gives CDR1 SGHRS, CDR2 YFSETQ. Deletions cut 1 base from V and 4 bases from J, with 8 bases between. CDR3 length: 13 residues. This CDR3 is CASSLYSSTEAFF. In DNA, the CDR3 is TGCGCCAGCAGCTTGTACAGTAGCACTGAAGCTTTCTTT.

The chain employs TRBV29-1 and TRBJ2-3, with TRBD2 identical over 10 bases. The CDR3 sequence is 13 residues long. Germline-derived CDR1 and CDR2 are SQVTM and ANQGSEA. The junction had 15 bases not matched to a gene; V was cut back by 8 bases and J by 13 bases. This chain's CDR3 is CSSHSGRFGSEYF. The CDR3 nucleotides read TGCAGCTCCCATAGCGGGAGGTTTGGGTCCGAGTATTTT.

The chain links TRBV28 to TRBJ1-2, with D possibly TRBD1 on 5 matching bases. Per the germline V gene, CDR1 is MDHEN and CDR2 is SYDVKM. The germline V and J ends were trimmed by 3 bases and 2 bases, with 19 bases remaining between them. The CDR3 runs to 17 residues. CDR3 in DNA: TGTGCCAGCAGTTTCCGGGGACTGCGACCCTTAAACTATGGCTACACCTTC. Translated, it gives CASSFRGLRPLNYGYTF.

V gene TRBV18 combines with J gene TRBJ2-3; no clear D gene. The V end was cut by 5 bases, the J end by 3 bases, with 12 bases between. Per germline, CDR1 KGHSH and CDR2 LQKENI. CDR3 length: 14 amino acids. The CDR3 DNA is TGTGCCAGCTCATCAAACTATGCAACAGATACGCAGTATTTT. It translates to CASSSNYATDTQYF.

J is TRBJ1-2 and V is TRBV28; the D is unclear. This CDR3 comprises 14 residues. Trimming removed 6 bases from V and 4 bases from J, with 15 bases in between. Per the germline V gene, CDR1 is MDHEN and CDR2 is SYDVKM. For the CDR3, the DNA is TGTGCCAGCAGGAATCTCAGGCTCGGCTATGGCTACACCTTC. Translating gives CASRNLRLGYGYTF.

The gene calls are TRBV15 and TRBJ1-5, with 9 bases identical to TRBD1. J lost 3 bases, V lost 4 bases, and 4 bases had no gene match. Germline CDR1 is LNHNV and CDR2 is YYDKDF (reference sequence). This CDR3 comprises 15 residues. Here the CDR3 DNA reads TGTGCCACCAGCACGGGACAGGGCGTCAATCAGCCCCAGCATTTT. The encoded protein is CATSTGQGVNQPQHF.

This chain joins TRBV28 and TRBJ2-2; the D gene is possibly TRBD1 (5 bases). CDR1 MDHEN and CDR2 SYDVKM come from the germline V gene. This CDR3 spans 15 amino acids. V lost 6 bases and J 3 bases, leaving 14 bases between the germline ends. The CDR3 coding sequence is TGTGCCAGCAGCCGAGATCAGGGATACACCGGGGAGCTGTTTTTT. It specifies CASSRDQGYTGELFF.

A note on this clone: The identical CDR3 is also encoded by other nucleotide sequences in the sample. The chain employs TRBV30 and TRBJ1-2, with 8 nucleotides matching TRBD1. V gave up 0 bases and J gave up 2 bases; unmatched junction bases: 2. Germline V lookup: CDR1 GTSNPN, CDR2 SVGIG (reference sequence). The CDR3 length is 14 residues. CDR3 DNA sequence: TGTGCCTGGAGTGTCCAGGGGGCGAACTATGGCTACACCTTC. Amino acid sequence: CAWSVQGANYGYTF.

This chain uses TRBV28 with TRBJ1-2; D is ambiguous. CDR3 length equals 13 residues. The V gene lost 5 bases and the J gene lost 6 bases, with 13 bases spanning the gap. CDR1 MDHEN and CDR2 SYDVKM come from the germline V gene. CDR3 in DNA: TGTGCCAGCAGTGCGACAAGATCTAATGGCTACACCTTC. This codes for CASSATRSNGYTF.

V and J are TRBV3-1 (or the pseudogene TRBV3-2) and TRBJ1-1, with D unclear. There are 13 residues in the CDR3. Trimming removed 4 bases from V and 4 bases from J, with 10 bases in between. The germline V gene encodes CDR1 LGHDT and CDR2 YNNKEL (reference sequence). The CDR3 DNA sequence: TGTGCCAGCAGCCGTTCACGCAGCACTGAAGCTTTCTTT. This codes for CASSRSRSTEAFF.

The gene calls are TRBV7-2 and TRBJ2-7; 9 nucleotides match TRBD1. This CDR3 has 14 amino acids. The trim removed 4 bases at V and 3 bases at J, leaving 4 bases unmatched. CDR1 is SGHTA, CDR2 FQGNSA, per germline. The CDR3 DNA reads as TGTGCCAGCAGCTCATCGACAGGGGGCTACGAGCAGTACTTC. Translating it yields CASSSSTGGYEQYF.

This clone was recorded only once. Other nucleotide sequences in the sample specify the same CDR3. The rearrangement uses TRBV18 and TRBJ2-7, with 7 positions matching TRBD1. CDR3 size: 14 residues. Germline lookup yields CDR1 KGHSH and CDR2 LQKENI. V lost 3 bases to trimming and J lost 3 bases; unmatched junction nucleotides: 5. For the CDR3, the DNA is TGTGCCAGCTCACCTCGACAGGGAGTCTACGAGCAGTACTTC. It codes for CASSPRQGVYEQYF.

This chain links TRBV21-1 with TRBJ1-4; TRBD1 was called by the table and not checked on the DNA. TRBV21-1 is given as a pseudogene. The length of the CDR3 is 16 residues. The CDR3 DNA follows: TGTGCCAGCAGCAAAGGGGACAGGGGTCTTAATGAAAAACTGTTTTTT. It codes for CASSKGDRGLNEKLFF.

The chain recombines TRBV7-3 with TRBJ2-2; 14 nucleotides line up with TRBD2. J gave up 6 bases and V 4 bases, and 7 bases lay outside the gene matches. CDR1 SGHTA and CDR2 FQGTGA come from the germline V gene. The length of the CDR3 is 17 residues. As DNA, the CDR3 is TGTGCCAGCAGCTCTGGGACTAGCGGGAGAGGAGCCGGGGAGCTGTTTTTT. It is translated as CASSSGTSGRGAGELFF.

This chain joins TRBV29-1 and TRBJ1-3; D perhaps matches TRBD1 (5 bases). V was cut by 4 bases and J by 0 bases, with 10 bases left in between. This CDR3 is 14 amino acids long. Germline-derived CDR1 and CDR2 are SQVTM and ANQGSEA. The CDR3 DNA is TGCAGCGTTGCGCCAGGGAACTCTGGAAACACCATATATTTT. Translation gives CSVAPGNSGNTIYF.

The count of this clone is one. This chain uses TRBV11-2 with TRBJ2-1; a weak D match, TRBD1 (6 bases). The ends were cut back, 3 bases at V and 8 bases at J, with 17 bases in the middle. This CDR3 region has 15 residues. Germline values: CDR1 SGHAT, CDR2 FQNNGV. The CDR3 here is CASSFAPGVGYEQFF. The CDR3 DNA is TGTGCCAGCAGCTTTGCGCCAGGGGTAGGATATGAGCAGTTCTTC.

The chain links TRBV5-1 to TRBJ1-2, with D perhaps TRBD1 (6 bases). V lost 3 bases to trimming and J lost 0 bases, with 21 bases between them. CDR3 length: 18 residues. From germline, CDR1 is SGHRS and CDR2 YFSETQ. CDR3 residues: CASSWGTGHRPSNYGYTF. CDR3 in DNA: TGCGCCAGCAGCTGGGGGACGGGACACCGTCCTTCTAACTATGGCTACACCTTC.

The gene calls are TRBV30 and TRBJ2-7; 9 bases fit TRBD1. The CDR3 length is 15 residues. Germline loops: CDR1 GTSNPN, CDR2 SVGIG (reference sequence). V lost 4 bases and J lost 2; bases outside the gene matches: 9. Here the CDR3 reads CAWNSPGQGAYEQYF. For the CDR3, the DNA is TGTGCCTGGAATTCGCCGGGACAGGGAGCCTACGAGCAGTACTTC.

The rearrangement links TRBV30 to TRBJ2-2; the match to TRBD1 covers 12 bases. Germline CDR1 is GTSNPN and CDR2 is SVGIG (reference sequence). V was clipped by 7 bases and J by 8 bases; unmatched bases: 14. The CDR3 totals 16 residues. In DNA form, the CDR3 reads TGTGCCTTCAAACCCTGGGACAGGGGGCCCTTAGGGGAGCTGTTTTTT. It encodes CAFKPWDRGPLGELFF.

The V gene is TRBV12-3 or TRBV12-4, the J gene TRBJ2-1; D gene unclear. Between the trimmed V and J ends, which lost 3 bases and 6 bases, there was a span of 9 bases. The CDR3 extends over 13 amino acids. CDR3 DNA sequence: TGTGCCAGCAGTTTTGGGCGAGCCAATGAGCAGTTCTTC. It codes for CASSFGRANEQFF.

The CDR3 sequence is CASSPQEGQSEAFF. The DNA of the CDR3 is TGTGCCAGCTCACCTCAAGAGGGACAGTCTGAAGCTTTCTTT. This chain connects TRBV18 to TRBJ1-1, with TRBD1 identical over 7 bases. The V and J ends lost 3 bases and 6 bases, in that order; junction bases with no gene match: 7. This CDR3 is 14 amino acids long. Germline values: CDR1 KGHSH, CDR2 LQKENI.

This chain links TRBV5-5 with TRBJ1-1; the D gene is possibly TRBD1 (6 bases). Germline V gene lookup returns CDR1 SGHKS and CDR2 YYEKEE (reference sequence). This CDR3 spans 16 amino acids. V was shortened by 1 base and J by 5 bases, with 18 bases between the two germline ends. The CDR3 loop reads CASSLTSQGASTEAFF. The CDR3 DNA follows: TGTGCCAGCAGCTTGACCTCACAGGGCGCGAGTACTGAAGCTTTCTTT.

V and J are TRBV4-2 and TRBJ1-2, with D maybe TRBD1 (6 bases). With 3 bases removed from V and 3 bases from J, the gap between germline ends came to 17 bases. Germline V gives CDR1 LGHNA, CDR2 YNFKEQ. The CDR3 covers 16 residues. This chain's CDR3 is CASSHPSGGQDYGYTF. The CDR3 bases are TGTGCCAGCAGCCACCCTTCCGGGGGGCAGGACTATGGCTACACCTTC.

This chain uses TRBV4-2 with TRBJ2-3, with 8 bases fitting TRBD2. This CDR3 has 16 amino acids. Trimming removed 0 bases from V and 1 base from J; junction bases left unmatched: 3. Germline V gene sequence: CDR1 LGHNA, CDR2 YNFKEQ. Here the CDR3 reads CASSQDLLAGTDTQYF. The CDR3 DNA sequence: TGTGCCAGCAGCCAAGATCTACTAGCGGGCACAGATACGCAGTATTTT.

This clone appeared a few times. The V and J genes are TRBV15 and TRBJ1-4; D call uncertain. Germline CDR1 reads LNHNV; CDR2 reads YYDKDF (reference sequence). This CDR3 is built from 12 residues. The germline V and J ends were trimmed by 4 bases and 10 bases, with 10 bases remaining between them. CDR3 DNA sequence: TGTGCCACCAGCACGTACGGCGGAAAACTGTTTTTT. This gives the protein CATSTYGGKLFF.

In this sample, this clone turned up once. This chain links TRBV2 with TRBJ2-7; D gene ambiguous. CDR3 size: 10 residues. V was cut by 7 bases and J by 4 bases, with 5 bases left in between. Germline-derived CDR1 and CDR2 are SNHLY and FYNNEI. CDR3 protein: CASISYEQYF. The DNA of the CDR3 is TGTGCCAGCATCTCTTACGAGCAGTACTTC.

The chain employs TRBV25-1 and TRBJ2-3; 10 nucleotides agree with TRBD2. Per germline, CDR1 MGHDK and CDR2 SYGVNS. The CDR3 has 16 residues. The junction had 6 bases not matched to a gene; V was cut back by 4 bases and J by 2 bases. CDR3 DNA sequence: TGTGCCAGCAGTGCCCCTAGCGGGGGATTCACAGATACGCAGTATTTT. This sequence encodes CASSAPSGGFTDTQYF.